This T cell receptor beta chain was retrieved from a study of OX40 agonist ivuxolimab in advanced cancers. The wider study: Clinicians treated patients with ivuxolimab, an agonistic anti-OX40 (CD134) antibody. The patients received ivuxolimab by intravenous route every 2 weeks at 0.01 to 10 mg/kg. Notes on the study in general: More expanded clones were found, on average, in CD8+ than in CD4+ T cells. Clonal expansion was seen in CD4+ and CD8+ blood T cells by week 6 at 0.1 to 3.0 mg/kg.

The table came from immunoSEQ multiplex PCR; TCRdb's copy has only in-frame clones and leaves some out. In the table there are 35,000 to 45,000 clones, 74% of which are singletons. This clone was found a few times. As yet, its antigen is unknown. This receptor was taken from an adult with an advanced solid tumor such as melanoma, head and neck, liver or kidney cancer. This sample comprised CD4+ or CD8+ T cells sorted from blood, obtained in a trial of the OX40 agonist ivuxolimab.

CDR3 amino acids: CASDKLNTEAFF. The DNA of the CDR3 is TGTGCCTCCGACAAGTTGAACACTGAAGCTTTCTTT. The chain uses TRBV6-1 and TRBJ1-1; D is unresolved. Between the trimmed V and J ends, which lost 11 bases and 0 bases, there was a span of 10 bases. This CDR3 region has 12 residues. Germline V gene sequence: CDR1 MNHNS, CDR2 SASEGT.